This TCR beta chain was observed in a study of spatial heterogeneity in lung cancer. The wider study: Sequences of the beta chain were consistently detected in greater numbers than alpha-chain sequences. On average, each unique TCR and UMI combination appeared more than ten times in raw reads.

As to time point: sample taken at primary tumor resection. Without sorting, whole RNA was sequenced from tumor, nontumor lung or frozen PBMC. This CDR3 has 12 amino acids. Germline values: CDR1 SGHTA, CDR2 FQGNSA. Individual TCR cDNA molecules each bore their own unique molecular identifier. TCRdb analysed the 5' RACE reads with MiXCR anew, one entry per CDR3 protein. This table holds around 20,000 distinct CDR3 sequences, around 20% found once. Findings and limits, study-wide: The appearance of ubiquitous expanded tumor TCRs in blood was greater at resection than follow-up.

This clonotype showed up just once. Its antigen remains unidentified. A junction boundary mismatches the germline segment, possibly from a read error. The V and J genes are TRBV7-2 and TRBJ2-1; 7 bases agree with TRBD1. This receptor was identified in a male donor with early-stage non-small cell lung cancer. Sequenced here: PBMCs, sampled at surgery. The CDR3 is CASSSTGQRRTF. In DNA, the CDR3 is TGTGCCAGCAGCTCAACGGGACAGCGGAGGACCTTC.